Listed here are 22 T cell receptor beta chains from one sample, sequenced in a study of early T cells in non-severe SARS-CoV-2 infection. TCRdb called the 5' RACE reads again in MiXCR, with one record for every CDR3 protein. The table includes roughly 53,000 distinct CDR3 sequences, more than 10% detected once. The source material was whole blood, sampled at baseline. Receptor source: an adult who was a healthcare worker with PCR-confirmed SARS-CoV-2 infection or an uninfected control (not recorded which).

J is TRBJ1-2 and V is TRBV20-1; 7 bases fit TRBD1. Trimming took 3 bases from V and 0 from J; bases not matched to a gene: 13. The germline V gene encodes CDR1 DFQATT and CDR2 SNEGSKA (reference sequence). This CDR3 has 17 residues. The chain's CDR3 is CSARPHGTAYSNYGYTF. CDR3 in DNA: TGCAGTGCTAGGCCTCACGGGACAGCCTACTCTAACTATGGCTACACCTTC.

This clonotype was found many times. The chain has TRBV11-2 and TRBJ2-7; no clear D gene. Trimming left V 5 bases short and J 0 bases short, with 11 bases between. Per germline, CDR1 SGHAT and CDR2 FQNNGV. CDR3 size: 14 residues. The DNA of the CDR3 is TGTGCCAGCAGCGCGACTTTATCCTCCTACGAGCAGTACTTC. It codes for CASSATLSSYEQYF.

V gene TRBV11-2 combines with J gene TRBJ2-7; no clear D. The germline V and J ends were trimmed by 5 bases and 0 bases, with 11 bases remaining between them. The CDR3 runs 14 residues. Germline CDR1 and CDR2: SGHAT and FQNNGV. The CDR3 protein is CASSRLTGSYEQYF. As DNA, the CDR3 is TGTGCCAGCAGCCGACTGACTGGCTCCTACGAGCAGTACTTC.

There are a few counts of this clonotype. The chain is built from TRBV28 and TRBJ2-7, with D perhaps TRBD1 (5 bases). CDR3 size: 14 residues. Deletions cut 8 bases from V and 3 bases from J, with 17 bases between. The germline gives CDR1 MDHEN, CDR2 SYDVKM. CDR3: CASGHGGNIYEQYF. The DNA for the CDR3 is TGTGCCAGCGGACACGGCGGAAACATCTACGAGCAGTACTTC. Using reference TRBV28 and TRBJ2-7 for the parts outside the CDR3, the full variable domain is DVKVTQSSRYLVKRTGEKVFLECVQDMDHENMFWYRQDPGLGLRLIYFSYDVKMKEKGDIPEGYSVSREKKERFSLILESASTNQTSMYLCASGHGGNIYEQYFGPGTRLTVT.

This clonotype was picked up a small number of times. This sequence joins TRBV18 and TRBJ1-5; maybe TRBD1 (6 bases). This CDR3 comprises 14 residues. V dropped 2 bases and J dropped 6 bases, with 11 bases sitting between them. Germline V lookup: CDR1 KGHSH, CDR2 LQKENI. CDR3 in amino acids: CASSPSGAVQPQHF. Written as DNA, the CDR3 is TGTGCCAGCTCACCATCGGGGGCGGTTCAGCCCCAGCATTTT.

The chain has TRBV6-1 and TRBJ1-1, with TRBD1 matching 8 bases. The CDR3 sequence is 14 residues long. V lost 4 bases, J lost 3 bases, and 4 bases stayed unmatched. The germline gives CDR1 MNHNS, CDR2 SASEGT. CDR3 coding DNA: TGTGCCAGCAGTGGGCAGGGGGCTTACACTGAAGCTTTCTTT. Protein product: CASSGQGAYTEAFF.

Only a few counts were recorded for this clonotype. The chain recombines TRBV6-2 or TRBV6-3 with TRBJ1-1, with unresolved D. Trimming removed 7 bases at V and 1 base at J, with 4 bases between. Germline lookup yields CDR1 MNHEY and CDR2 SVGEGT. The CDR3 is 11 residues long. The CDR3 nucleotides read TGTGCCAGCAAACAGAACACTGAAGCTTTCTTT. Amino acid sequence: CASKQNTEAFF.

The sample holds a few counts of this clonotype. The chain carries TRBV28 and TRBJ1-4; D possibly corresponds to TRBD1 (6 bases). Between the trimmed V and J ends, which lost 4 bases and 11 bases, there was a span of 23 bases. Germline CDR1 is MDHEN and CDR2 is SYDVKM. The CDR3 covers 16 residues. CDR3 loop: CASSSGQSAPGGKLFF. The CDR3 nucleotides are TGTGCCAGCAGTTCCGGACAGTCCGCCCCCGGAGGGAAACTGTTTTTT.

The chain combines TRBV6-2 or TRBV6-3 with TRBJ2-1; TRBD2 might be the D (5 bases). The V gene lost 6 bases and the J gene lost 2 bases, with 11 bases spanning the gap. Germline loops: CDR1 MNHEY, CDR2 SVGEGT. This CDR3 has 14 residues. The CDR3: CASRSGVTYNEQFF. The CDR3 DNA reads TGTGCCAGCAGGTCCGGGGTTACCTACAATGAGCAGTTCTTC.

This clonotype was seen at least ten times. The chain couples TRBV28 to TRBJ2-7, with D possibly being TRBD2 (6 bases). CDR3 length equals 15 residues. CDR1 is MDHEN and CDR2 is SYDVKM in the germline V gene. Trimming took off 6 bases at V and 5 bases at J, with 20 bases between the two ends. The CDR3 sequence: CASSPSPSEANEQYF. In DNA form, the CDR3 reads TGTGCCAGCAGCCCGAGCCCTAGCGAGGCAAACGAGCAGTACTTC. The full variable domain, rest sourced from reference TRBV28 and TRBJ2-7, is DVKVTQSSRYLVKRTGEKVFLECVQDMDHENMFWYRQDPGLGLRLIYFSYDVKMKEKGDIPEGYSVSREKKERFSLILESASTNQTSMYLCASSPSPSEANEQYFGPGTRLTVT.

This clonotype was seen a handful of times. CDR3 in DNA: TGTGCCAGCAGCCCCGGACTAGCGGGTTACACAGATACGCAGTATTTT. Protein sequence: CASSPGLAGYTDTQYF. The chain uses TRBV11-3 and TRBJ2-3; 11 bases match TRBD2. The CDR3 contains 16 residues. The V and J ends lost 5 bases and 2 bases, in that order; junction bases with no gene match: 6. Germline V gives CDR1 SGHNT, CDR2 YENEEA.

This clonotype has a handful of counts. The chain uses TRBV7-3 and TRBJ2-6; D is unclear. V lost 2 bases and J 0 bases, leaving 8 bases between the germline ends. The germline V gene has CDR1 SGHTA and CDR2 FQGTGA. The length of the CDR3 is 16 residues. The CDR3 sequence is CASSLAGFSGANVLTF. CDR3 nucleotides: TGTGCCAGCAGCTTAGCAGGATTCTCTGGGGCCAACGTCCTGACTTTC.

Many counts were recorded for this clonotype. The chain links TRBV13 to TRBJ1-6; 7 nucleotides align to TRBD1. After removal of 6 bases from V and 8 bases from J, the junction contained 13 bases not matched to a gene. The germline CDR1 and CDR2 sequences are PRHDT and FYEKMQ (reference sequence). CDR3 length equals 16 residues. The CDR3 sequence: CASRPPSTGEDSPLHF. In DNA, the CDR3 is TGTGCCAGCAGACCCCCATCCACAGGGGAGGATTCACCCCTCCACTTT.

This clonotype was observed a few times. The rearrangement joins TRBV24-1 to TRBJ2-1, with 8 bases matching TRBD2. The germline gives CDR1 KGHDR, CDR2 SFDVKD. This CDR3 region has 18 residues. With V trimmed by 4 bases and J by 8 bases, 18 bases remained unmatched. In DNA, the CDR3 is TGTGCCACCAGTGACCCGAGTGGGATTGGCGGGAGGACCGATGAGCAGTTCTTC. Protein sequence: CATSDPSGIGGRTDEQFF.

A few counts support this clonotype. The V and J genes are TRBV27 and TRBJ2-5, with D tentatively TRBD2 (5 bases). Germline V gene sequence: CDR1 MNHEY, CDR2 SMNVEV (reference sequence). Trimming stripped 1 base from V and 4 bases from J, with 10 bases between. The CDR3 spans 14 residues. The CDR3 nucleotides read TGTGCCAGCAGTTTATTTGGCGGGCCAGAGACCCAGTACTTC. It encodes CASSLFGGPETQYF.

The rearrangement joins TRBV3-1 to TRBJ2-3, with a weak D call TRBD2 (5 bases). The CDR3 loop spans 15 amino acids. The germline V gene has CDR1 LGHDT and CDR2 YNNKEL (reference sequence). Trimming shortened V by 0 bases and J by 6 bases, and 13 bases separated the two germline ends. The CDR3 region has the DNA TGTGCCAGCAGCCAAGAATGGGGAGAGATGGATACGCAGTATTTT. Amino acids: CASSQEWGEMDTQYF.

This sequence joins TRBV6-2 or TRBV6-3 and TRBJ2-1, with 10 bases identical to TRBD1. The junction had 7 bases not matched to a gene; V was cut back by 4 bases and J by 4 bases. The germline V gene encodes CDR1 MNHEY and CDR2 SVGEGT. The CDR3 runs 16 residues. CDR3 region: CASSSTGGAPYNEQFF. In DNA, the CDR3 is TGTGCCAGCAGTTCGACAGGGGGCGCCCCTTACAATGAGCAGTTCTTC.

This clonotype was found a few times. The chain's CDR3 is CASSHSAGYEQYF. The CDR3 DNA reads TGTGCCAGCAGCCATTCAGCAGGGTACGAGCAGTACTTC. The J gene is TRBJ2-7, the V gene TRBV3-1, with a possible D match to TRBD1 (5 bases). Germline V gene sequence: CDR1 LGHDT, CDR2 YNNKEL (reference sequence). The CDR3 consists of 13 residues. Trimming took off 3 bases at V and 4 bases at J, with 10 bases between the two ends.

This chain's CDR3 is CSARDSGTSFIEQYF. CDR3 nucleotides: TGCAGTGCTAGAGATTCCGGGACCTCCTTCATAGAGCAGTACTTC. V and J are TRBV20-1 and TRBJ2-7; D might be TRBD1 or TRBD2, each matching 5 bases. V was pared by 0 bases and J by 7 bases, with 19 bases between. Germline CDR1 is DFQATT and CDR2 is SNEGSKA (reference sequence). The CDR3 is 15 residues long.

This chain connects TRBV14 to TRBJ2-6; 8 positions agree with TRBD1. Losses at the gene ends were 5 bases for V and 2 bases for J; bases not matched to a gene: 2. This CDR3 has 15 residues. Germline V CDR1 and CDR2: SGHDN, FVKESK. The CDR3 DNA sequence: TGTGCCAGCAGCAGGACAGGGACTGGGGCCAACGTCCTGACTTTC. Amino acids: CASSRTGTGANVLTF.

This clonotype was observed a handful of times. The chain is built from TRBV5-4 and TRBJ1-3; D is uncertain. Per germline, CDR1 SGHNT and CDR2 YYREEE (reference sequence). The CDR3 spans 14 residues. Trimming stripped 0 bases from V and 4 bases from J, with 8 bases between. The CDR3, as DNA: TGTGCCAGCAGCTTGGCGGGTTTAGGAAACACCATATATTTT. Amino acid sequence: CASSLAGLGNTIYF.

A few counts support this clonotype. This rearrangement joins TRBV6-2 or TRBV6-3 to TRBJ1-6; TRBD1 matches 7 bases. The junction had 18 bases not matched to a gene; V was cut back by 5 bases and J by 14 bases. The CDR3 runs 16 residues. Per the germline V gene, CDR1 is MNHEY and CDR2 is SVGEGT. CDR3 nucleotide sequence: TGTGCCAGCAGTGGGGGACGGACAGGCCCGGTCCTGGCCCTCCACTTT. Its protein product is CASSGGRTGPVLALHF.